Listed below are T cell receptor beta chains from one sample, sequenced in a study of T cell responses to AZD1222 COVID-19 vaccine. Clones were read by immunoSEQ multiplex PCR, and TCRdb kept only the in-frame ones, dropping some. The table shows 98,000 or so clones, with 85% to 90% occurring only once. Sequenced here: peripheral blood, sampled on day 0 of AZD1222 vaccination. These receptors were taken from an adult in good health. Both conserved end residues are part of each CDR3. D genes are given only for firm matches. Part of the rows lack a size; the others show once, few, many or a class for expanded clones.

>TRBV5-6|-|TRBJ1-5|-
CASSNTGFNQPQHF
TGTGCCAGCAGCAATACAGGGTTCAATCAGCCCCAGCATTTT
>TRBV6-5|-|TRBJ1-1|-
CASSFGQLNTEAFF
TGTGCCAGCAGTTTTGGACAGCTGAACACTGAAGCTTTCTTT
>TRBV28|-|TRBJ1-2|-
CASSFGAVGYTF
TGTGCCAGCAGTTTTGGGGCGGTTGGCTACACCTTC
>TRBV28|-|TRBJ1-6|-
CASSPAPGIGNSPLHF
TGTGCCAGCAGCCCAGCCCCGGGTATCGGTAATTCACCCCTCCACTTT
>TRBV5-1|-|TRBJ2-1|-
CASGHGQNYNEQFF
TGCGCCAGCGGCCACGGGCAGAACTACAATGAGCAGTTCTTC
>TRBV5-1|-|TRBJ1-1|-
CASSFPQGTMNTEAFF
TGCGCCAGCAGCTTCCCGCAGGGGACGATGAACACTGAAGCTTTCTTT
>TRBV5-1|-|TRBJ2-5|-
CASSLGVGWGQETQYF
TGCGCCAGCAGCTTGGGAGTAGGGTGGGGCCAAGAGACCCAGTACTTC
>TRBV14|-|TRBJ1-1|-
CASSQYLLLEDAEAFF
TGTGCCAGCAGCCAATACTTGTTGCTGGAGGACGCTGAAGCTTTCTTT
>TRBV28|few|TRBJ2-7|TRBD1
CASRVTGSSYEQYF
TGTGCCAGCAGAGTGACAGGGAGCTCCTACGAGCAGTACTTC
>TRBV29-1|-|TRBJ2-7|-
CSVEMQGIGEQYF
TGCAGCGTTGAAATGCAGGGTATAGGCGAGCAGTACTTC
>TRBV7-2|-|TRBJ2-7|-
CASSLSGFLGEQYF
TGTGCCAGCAGCCTATCGGGGTTCCTGGGCGAGCAGTACTTC
>TRBV5-6|few|TRBJ1-1|-
CASLQPPDGAAFF
TGTGCCAGCCTGCAACCCCCCGACGGCGCGGCTTTCTTT
>TRBV6-5|-|TRBJ1-5|-
CASSRGRLNQPQHF
TGTGCCAGCAGTAGGGGACGGCTTAATCAGCCCCAGCATTTT
>TRBV18|-|TRBJ2-1|TRBD2
CASSRAGDSYNEQFF
TGTGCCAGCTCGCGAGCGGGGGACTCCTACAATGAGCAGTTCTTC
>TRBV3-1/TRBV3-2|-|TRBJ2-5|-
CASSQVNRARETQYF
TGTGCCAGCAGCCAAGTCAACCGGGCGCGAGAGACCCAGTACTTC
>TRBV5-1|once|TRBJ2-6|-
CASSSPGRSSSGANVLTF
TGCGCCAGCAGCTCCCCCGGCAGGTCGAGCTCTGGGGCCAACGTCCTGACTTTC
>TRBV6-5|-|TRBJ1-6|-
CASSSGSANSPLHF
TGTGCCAGCAGTTCGGGGTCAGCAAATTCACCCCTCCACTTT
>TRBV19|-|TRBJ1-2|TRBD1
CASSWLGGEYGYTF
TGTGCCAGTAGTTGGCTAGGGGGCGAGTACGGCTACACCTTC
>TRBV5-4|few|TRBJ2-2|TRBD2
CASSKRLATLNTGELFF
TGTGCCAGCAGCAAACGACTAGCAACTTTGAACACCGGGGAGCTGTTTTTT
>TRBV28|once|TRBJ1-1|-
CASQKGGVGSYTEAFF
TGTGCCAGCCAAAAAGGAGGTGTGGGAAGTTACACTGAAGCTTTCTTT
>TRBV19|-|TRBJ1-1|-
CASSSKGVNTEAFF
TGTGCCAGTAGTTCTAAAGGGGTGAACACTGAAGCTTTCTTT
>TRBV19|-|TRBJ1-1|-
CASRDNTEAFF
TGTGCCAGTAGGGACAACACTGAAGCTTTCTTT
>TRBV10-3|-|TRBJ1-1|-
CAIRGTVNTEAFF
TGTGCCATCAGAGGGACGGTCAACACTGAAGCTTTCTTT
>TRBV11-3|-|TRBJ1-1|-
CASSSNMNTEAFF
TGTGCCAGCAGTTCGAACATGAACACTGAAGCTTTCTTT
>TRBV11-3|-|TRBJ2-1|TRBD2
CASSILAGGLNEQFF
TGTGCCAGCAGCATACTAGCGGGGGGGCTCAATGAGCAGTTCTTC
>TRBV5-1|-|TRBJ1-4|TRBD1
CASSDDRGANEKLFF
TGCGCCAGCAGCGACGACAGGGGTGCTAATGAAAAACTGTTTTTT
>TRBV7-2|-|TRBJ1-5|-
CASSSDVGAGQPQHF
TGTGCCAGCAGTTCCGATGTGGGGGCAGGACAGCCCCAGCATTTT
>TRBV4-1|-|TRBJ1-2|TRBD1
CASSQPRQGRYGYTF
TGCGCCAGCAGCCAACCAAGACAGGGGCGGTATGGCTACACCTTC
>TRBV7-8|-|TRBJ1-5|-
CASSPSGLQPQHF
TGTGCCAGCAGCCCCTCCGGATTGCAGCCCCAGCATTTT
>TRBV2|-|TRBJ1-2|-
CANGGFPGYTF
TGTGCTAATGGCGGGTTTCCCGGCTACACCTTC
>TRBV27|-|TRBJ2-1|TRBD1
CASSLSRDRRGLGQFF
TGTGCCAGCAGTTTATCAAGGGACAGGAGGGGCTTGGGGCAGTTCTTC
>TRBV28|-|TRBJ1-6|-
CASSLGGGPSPLHF
TGTGCCAGCAGCCTGGGCGGGGGGCCTTCACCCCTCCACTTT
>TRBV19|-|TRBJ2-3|-
CASSIIAINTDTQYF
TGTGCCAGTAGTATTATAGCGATAAACACAGATACGCAGTATTTT
>TRBV15|once|TRBJ1-5|TRBD1
CATSRPGQGLTQPQHF
TGTGCCACCAGCAGACCTGGACAGGGTTTGACTCAGCCCCAGCATTTT
>TRBV5-1|-|TRBJ2-7|-
CASSLGKSGYEQYF
TGCGCCAGCAGCTTGGGAAAATCCGGCTACGAGCAGTACTTC
>TRBV5-1|few|TRBJ1-1|-
CASSQQVETEAFF
TGCGCCAGCAGCCAGCAGGTGGAAACTGAAGCTTTCTTT
>TRBV5-1|once|TRBJ1-4|-
CASSPPTNNEKLFF
TGCGCCAGCAGCCCGCCTACAAACAATGAAAAACTGTTTTTT
>TRBV29-1|-|TRBJ1-2|TRBD1
CSVAQGDYGYTF
TGCAGCGTTGCACAGGGGGACTATGGCTACACCTTC
>TRBV7-9|few|TRBJ2-1|TRBD2
CASSWETGITSGTYHEQFF
TGTGCCAGCAGCTGGGAGACAGGGATTACTAGCGGGACCTATCATGAGCAGTTCTTC
>TRBV2|-|TRBJ2-3|-
CASSPRAGGQDTQYF
TGTGCCAGCAGCCCCAGGGCCGGGGGGCAGGATACGCAGTATTTT
>TRBV5-1|-|TRBJ2-5|TRBD2
CASSLGGLATQETQYF
TGCGCCAGCAGCTTAGGGGGACTAGCGACACAAGAGACCCAGTACTTC
>TRBV9|once|TRBJ2-5|TRBD2
CASSGRLAGGPVETQYF
TGTGCCAGCAGCGGCAGACTAGCGGGGGGGCCGGTGGAGACCCAGTACTTC
>TRBV11-2|-|TRBJ2-5|-
CASSPLETQYF
TGTGCCAGCAGTCCCCTGGAGACCCAGTACTTC
>TRBV10-3|-|TRBJ1-1|-
CAISESDNRNTEAFF
TGTGCCATCAGTGAGTCAGACAATCGGAACACTGAAGCTTTCTTT
>TRBV6-5|-|TRBJ2-7|-
CASSYIKGNEQYF
TGTGCCAGCAGTTACATTAAGGGGAACGAGCAGTACTTC
>TRBV11-2|-|TRBJ2-1|-
CASSSLLLANEQFF
TGTGCCAGCAGCTCCCTTTTATTAGCCAATGAGCAGTTCTTC
>TRBV28|once|TRBJ2-5|-
CASSLPWSSETQYF
TGTGCCAGCAGTTTACCATGGAGTTCGGAGACCCAGTACTTC
>TRBV4-1|-|TRBJ2-2|TRBD2
CASSTLLLAGSNTGELFF
TGCGCCAGCAGTACACTGTTACTAGCGGGGTCGAACACCGGGGAGCTGTTTTTT
>TRBV6-5|-|TRBJ2-7|-
CASSYSGLQPYEQYF
TGTGCCAGCAGTTACTCGGGACTTCAGCCCTACGAGCAGTACTTC
>TRBV5-1|-|TRBJ1-2|TRBD1
CASSPDRGHGYTF
TGCGCCAGCAGCCCGGACAGGGGGCATGGCTACACCTTC
>TRBV5-1|-|TRBJ2-3|TRBD2
CASSFDSVSGVGDTQYF
TGCGCCAGCAGCTTCGACTCCGTAAGCGGGGTGGGAGATACGCAGTATTTT
>TRBV29-1|-|TRBJ2-3|TRBD2
CSAGTSEQDTQYF
TGCAGCGCCGGGACTAGCGAACAAGATACGCAGTATTTT
>TRBV5-1|-|TRBJ2-2|-
CASSLATGNTGELFF
TGCGCCAGCAGCTTGGCCACAGGGAACACCGGGGAGCTGTTTTTT
>TRBV10-3|once|TRBJ1-6|-
CAISEGRNNSPLHF
TGTGCCATCAGTGAGGGGCGGAATAATTCACCCCTCCACTTT